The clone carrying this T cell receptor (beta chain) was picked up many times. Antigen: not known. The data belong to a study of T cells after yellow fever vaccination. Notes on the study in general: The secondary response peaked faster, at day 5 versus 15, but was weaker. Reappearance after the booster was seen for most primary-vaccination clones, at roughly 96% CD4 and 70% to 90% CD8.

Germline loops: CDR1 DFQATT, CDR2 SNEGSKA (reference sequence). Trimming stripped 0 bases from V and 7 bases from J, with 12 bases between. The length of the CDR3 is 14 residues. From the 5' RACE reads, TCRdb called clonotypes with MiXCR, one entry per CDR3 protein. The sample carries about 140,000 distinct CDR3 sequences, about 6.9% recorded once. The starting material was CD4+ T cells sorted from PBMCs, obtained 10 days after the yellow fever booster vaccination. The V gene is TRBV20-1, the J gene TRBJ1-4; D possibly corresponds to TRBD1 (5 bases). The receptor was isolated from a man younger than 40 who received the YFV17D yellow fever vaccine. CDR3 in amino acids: CSARDSGGGEKLFF. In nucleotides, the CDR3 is TGCAGTGCTAGAGATAGTGGGGGGGGTGAAAAACTGTTTTTT.